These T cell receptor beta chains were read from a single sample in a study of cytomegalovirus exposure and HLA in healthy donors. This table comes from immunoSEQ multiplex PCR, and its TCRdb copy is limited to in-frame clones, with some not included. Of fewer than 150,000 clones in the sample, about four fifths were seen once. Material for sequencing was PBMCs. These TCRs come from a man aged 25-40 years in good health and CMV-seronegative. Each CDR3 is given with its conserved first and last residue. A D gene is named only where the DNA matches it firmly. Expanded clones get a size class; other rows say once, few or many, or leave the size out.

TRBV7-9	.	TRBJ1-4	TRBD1	TGTGCCAGCAGCTTCGGGACAGGGATCGATAATGAAAAACTGTTTTTT	CASSFGTGIDNEKLFF
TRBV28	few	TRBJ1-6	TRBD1	TGTGCCAGCAGTCCGGGACAGCTCTATAATTCACCCCTCCACTTT	CASSPGQLYNSPLHF
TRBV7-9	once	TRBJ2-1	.	TGTGCCAGCAGCTCCCCCCGGGGGGCCAACGGGATAGGCAATGAGCAGTTCTTC	CASSSPRGANGIGNEQFF
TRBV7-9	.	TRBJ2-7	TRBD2	TGTGCCAGCAGCTTGTCTAGCGGGAGATCCGAGCAGTACTTC	CASSLSSGRSEQYF
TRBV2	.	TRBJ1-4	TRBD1	TGTGCCAGCAGTGAACAGGGGGGAGATGAAAAACTGTTTTTT	CASSEQGGDEKLFF
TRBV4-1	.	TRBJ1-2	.	TGCGCCAGCAGCCAAGGTTGTGAGTATGGCTACACCTTC	CASSQGCEYGYTF
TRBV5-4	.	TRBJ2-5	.	TGTGCCAGCAGCAGAGACAACAGGGCCCAAGAGACCCAGTACTTC	CASSRDNRAQETQYF
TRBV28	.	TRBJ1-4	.	TGTGCCAGCAGTTCCTTCCGCGCCGCGGGTGAGAAACTGTTTTTT	CASSSFRAAGEKLFF
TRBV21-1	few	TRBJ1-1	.	TGTGCCGGAGGAGGTGCGGCTTTCTTT	CAGGGAAFF
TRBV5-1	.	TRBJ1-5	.	TGCGCCAGCAGCTTGGCCGCAGGTGTGGGCCAGCCCCAGCATTTT	CASSLAAGVGQPQHF
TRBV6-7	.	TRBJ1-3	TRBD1	TGTGCCAGCAGACGGACAGGGGGCCCCTTCTACTCTGGAAACACCATATATTTT	CASRRTGGPFYSGNTIYF
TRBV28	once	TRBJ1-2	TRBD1	TGTGCCAGCAGTTTATCCCGCCAGACAGGGAACTATGGCTACACCTTC	CASSLSRQTGNYGYTF
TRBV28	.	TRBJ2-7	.	TGTGCCAGCAGTTTAAGAGGAGCCAAGTACTTC	CASSLRGAKYF
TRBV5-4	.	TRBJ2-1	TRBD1	TGTGCCAGCAGCCAGGGGGCGGGCTATGAGCAGTTCTTC	CASSQGAGYEQFF
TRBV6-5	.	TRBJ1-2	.	TGTGCCAGCAGTCGGGGTTCTTATGGCTACACCTTC	CASSRGSYGYTF
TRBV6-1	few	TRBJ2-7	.	TGTGCCATCAGTGAGTCGAACGGGAGTATCTACGAGCAGTACTTC	CAISESNGSIYEQYF
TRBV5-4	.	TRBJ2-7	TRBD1	TGTGCCAGCAGCTTCCCTGAAGGGGGCGCTTACGAGCAGTACTTC	CASSFPEGGAYEQYF
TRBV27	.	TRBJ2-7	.	TGTGCCAGCAGTACTCCTCCGGGACACTCCTACGAGCAGTACTTC	CASSTPPGHSYEQYF
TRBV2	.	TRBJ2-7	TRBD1	TGTGCCAGCAGTATCGGACAGGGCTTCTACGAGCAGTACTTC	CASSIGQGFYEQYF
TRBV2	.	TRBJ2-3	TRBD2	TGTGCCAGCGGCGCGGGAGTTCCGGGAGATACGCAGTATTTT	CASGAGVPGDTQYF
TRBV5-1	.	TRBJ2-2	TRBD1	TGCGCCAGCAGCACGGACAGGGTCAGGACCGGGGAGCTGTTTTTT	CASSTDRVRTGELFF
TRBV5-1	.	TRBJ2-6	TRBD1	TGCGCCAGCAGCTCCGGGACAGTCTCTGGGGCCAACGTCCTGACTTTC	CASSSGTVSGANVLTF
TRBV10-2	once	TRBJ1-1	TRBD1	TGCGCCAGCAGGTTCGGACAGGAGAACACTGAAGCTTTCTTT	CASRFGQENTEAFF
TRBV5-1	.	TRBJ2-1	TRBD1	TGCGCCAGCAGCTTGGGGAACAGGGGGTCCTCCTACAATGAGCAGTTCTTC	CASSLGNRGSSYNEQFF
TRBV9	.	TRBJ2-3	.	TGTGCCAGCAGCGGAGACGTTAAAGCGGATACGCAGTATTTT	CASSGDVKADTQYF
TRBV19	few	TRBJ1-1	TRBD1	TGTGCCAGTAGTCTGGGACAGGGCACTGAAGCTTTCTTT	CASSLGQGTEAFF
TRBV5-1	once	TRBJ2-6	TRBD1	TGCGCCAGCAGCGATCGGACAGGGGCCGCGCCTGGGGCCAACGTCCTGACTTTC	CASSDRTGAAPGANVLTF
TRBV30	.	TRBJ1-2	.	TGTGCCTCAGGAAGCGGGCTGGGGTATGGCTACACCTTC	CASGSGLGYGYTF
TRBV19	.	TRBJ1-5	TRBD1	TGTGCCAGTAGTCCAGCGACAGGGAGAAGCAATCAGCCCCAGCATTTT	CASSPATGRSNQPQHF
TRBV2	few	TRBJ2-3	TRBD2	TGTGCCAGCAGTGACTCAGCGGGAGAAGACACAGATACGCAGTATTTT	CASSDSAGEDTDTQYF
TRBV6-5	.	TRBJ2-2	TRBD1	TGTGCCAGCAAGGCGGTGAGACAGGGGATCGGGGAGCTGTTTTTT	CASKAVRQGIGELFF
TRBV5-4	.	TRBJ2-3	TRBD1	TGTGCCAGCAGCGTGGGGACAGGGCAGGGTACAGATACGCAGTATTTT	CASSVGTGQGTDTQYF
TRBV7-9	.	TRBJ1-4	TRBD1	TGTGCCAGCAGTCCGGACAGGGAGGTTTTTGGAAAACTGTTTTTT	CASSPDREVFGKLFF
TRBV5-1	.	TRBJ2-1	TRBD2	TGCGCCAGCAGCTGGGGGGGGCGTAGCACTAGCGGGAGGAGGGCGACCTCCTACAATGAGCAGTTCTTC	CASSWGGRSTSGRRATSYNEQFF
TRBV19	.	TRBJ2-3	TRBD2	TGTGCCAGTAGTATAGATCCTAGCGCGGGGGGCACAGATACGCAGTATTTT	CASSIDPSAGGTDTQYF
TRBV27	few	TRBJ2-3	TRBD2	TGTGCCAGCCGGACTAGCGGGAGCAAAGTCCCGTATTTT	CASRTSGSKVPYF
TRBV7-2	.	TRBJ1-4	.	TGTGCCAGCAGCCCCCCGGGAGGGGAAAAACTGTTTTTT	CASSPPGGEKLFF
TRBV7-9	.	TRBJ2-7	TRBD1	TGTGCCAGCAGCTTAATACAGGGGAGCTACGAGCAGTACTTC	CASSLIQGSYEQYF
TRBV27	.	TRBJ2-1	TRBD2	TGTGCCAGCAGTTTATCGTCCGGGAGGGCCAGGTATGAGCAGTTCTTC	CASSLSSGRARYEQFF
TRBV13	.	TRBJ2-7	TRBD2	TGTGCCAGCAGCTCGGGACTAGCCCTTGGCGAGCAGTACTTC	CASSSGLALGEQYF
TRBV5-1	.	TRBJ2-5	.	TGCGCCAGCAGCACATCAGGGGTGGGGCAAGAGACCCAGTACTTC	CASSTSGVGQETQYF
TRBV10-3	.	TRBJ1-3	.	TGTGCCATCAGTGAGTCGGCAACTGGAAACACCATATATTTT	CAISESATGNTIYF
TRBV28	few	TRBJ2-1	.	TGTGCCAGCAGTTTATTAGCCGGGGGAGGCCCCTACAATGAGCAGTTCTTC	CASSLLAGGGPYNEQFF
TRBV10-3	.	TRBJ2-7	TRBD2	TGTGCCATCGGGGCTAGCGGGAGGGCGGGCGAGCAGTACTTC	CAIGASGRAGEQYF
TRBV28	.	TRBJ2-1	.	TGTGCCAGCAGTTTATTCCCCCCACAGGGTACCAGGACCTACAATGAGCAGTTCTTC	CASSLFPPQGTRTYNEQFF
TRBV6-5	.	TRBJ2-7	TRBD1	TGTGCCAGCAGTTACTCAAGGACAGGGACCTACGAGCAGTACTTC	CASSYSRTGTYEQYF
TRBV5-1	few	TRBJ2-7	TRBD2	TGCGCCAGCAGACCGCCGGGACTAGCGGGAGCAAGCGAGCAGTACTTC	CASRPPGLAGASEQYF
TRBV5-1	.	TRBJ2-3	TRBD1	TGCGCCAGCAGCCGACAGGGGGACCTCACAGATACGCAGTATTTT	CASSRQGDLTDTQYF
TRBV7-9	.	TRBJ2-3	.	TGTGCCAGCAGCTTAACGGGTCAAGGGGGCACAGATACGCAGTATTTT	CASSLTGQGGTDTQYF
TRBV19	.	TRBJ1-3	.	TGTGCCAGTAGGCTGGGCGCTGGAAACACCATATATTTT	CASRLGAGNTIYF
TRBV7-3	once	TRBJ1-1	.	TGTGCCAGCAGCTCGGGAAGCCCAAACACTGAAGCTTTCTTT	CASSSGSPNTEAFF
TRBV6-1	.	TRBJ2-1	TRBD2	TGTGCCAGCAGTGAACTCGTCCTAGCGGCCTACAATGAGCAGTTCTTC	CASSELVLAAYNEQFF
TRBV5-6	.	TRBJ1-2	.	TGTGCCAGCAGCTTCGGGACATGGGAGTATGGCTACACCTTC	CASSFGTWEYGYTF
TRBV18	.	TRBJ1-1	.	TGTGCCAGCTCAGGCCGGGAGAACACTGAAGCTTTCTTT	CASSGRENTEAFF
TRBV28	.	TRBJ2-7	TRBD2	TGTGCCAGCAGTTTCTCCTGGGACACCCTGGGGGTAGCGGGAGTCTACGAGCAGTACTTC	CASSFSWDTLGVAGVYEQYF